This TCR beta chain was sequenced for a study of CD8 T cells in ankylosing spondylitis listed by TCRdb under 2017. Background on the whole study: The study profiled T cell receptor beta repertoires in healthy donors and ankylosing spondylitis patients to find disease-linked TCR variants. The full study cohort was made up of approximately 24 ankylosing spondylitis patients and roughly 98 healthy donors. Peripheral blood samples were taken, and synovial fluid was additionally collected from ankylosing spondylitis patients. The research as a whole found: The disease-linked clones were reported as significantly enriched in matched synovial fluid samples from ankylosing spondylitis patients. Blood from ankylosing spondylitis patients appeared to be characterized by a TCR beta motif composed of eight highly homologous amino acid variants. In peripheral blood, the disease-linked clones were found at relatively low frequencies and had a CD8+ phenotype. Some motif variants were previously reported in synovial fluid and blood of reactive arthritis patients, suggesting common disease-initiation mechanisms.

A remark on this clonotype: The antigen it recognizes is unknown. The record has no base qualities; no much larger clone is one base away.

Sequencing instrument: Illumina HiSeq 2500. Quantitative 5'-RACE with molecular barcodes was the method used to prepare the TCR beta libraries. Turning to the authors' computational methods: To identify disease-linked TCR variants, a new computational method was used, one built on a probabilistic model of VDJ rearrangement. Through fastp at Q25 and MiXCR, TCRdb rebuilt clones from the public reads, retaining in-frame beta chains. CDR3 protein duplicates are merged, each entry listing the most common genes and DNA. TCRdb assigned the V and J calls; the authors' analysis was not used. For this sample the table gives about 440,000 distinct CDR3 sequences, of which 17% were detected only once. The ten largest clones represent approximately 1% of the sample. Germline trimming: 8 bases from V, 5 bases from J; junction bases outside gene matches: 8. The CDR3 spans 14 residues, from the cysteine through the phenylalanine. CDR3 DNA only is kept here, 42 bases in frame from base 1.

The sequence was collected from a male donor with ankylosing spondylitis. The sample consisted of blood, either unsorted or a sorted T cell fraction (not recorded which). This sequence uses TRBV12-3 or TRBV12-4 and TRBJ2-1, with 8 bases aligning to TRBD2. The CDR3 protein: CASSRRGADNEQFF. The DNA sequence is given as TGTGCCAGCTCCAGGCGGGGGGCCGACAATGAGCAGTTCTTC.